The 10 T cell receptor beta chains below were found in one sample sequenced in a study of molecular identifiers for immune sequencing clone quantification. TCRdb independently ran MiXCR on the PCR reads; one entry per CDR3 protein. The data hold hundreds of thousands of distinct CDR3 sequences, with roughly 25% observed a single time. The sequencing sample was made of naive CD8+ T cells from blood, with Jurkat cell RNA spiked in. Noted subset: FACS-sorted CD8+CD4-CCR7+CD45RA+ naive T cells. The source of these receptors is a human donor in good health. Some libraries in this study had Jurkat cell RNA spiked in.

This clonotype was counted only a few times. It may be a read error: a sequence one base away is much more abundant. The CDR3, as DNA: TGTACCTGGAGTGAGGAAGCGGGAGATACGCAGTATTTT. It specifies CTWSEEAGDTQYF. The chain joins TRBV30 to TRBJ2-3, with D tentatively TRBD2 (6 bases). Per the germline V gene, CDR1 is GTSNPN and CDR2 is SVGIG (reference sequence). The CDR3 spans 13 residues.

The V and J genes are TRBV2 and TRBJ1-1; D is uncertain. The germline V gene encodes CDR1 SNHLY and CDR2 FYNNEI. Trimming pared 2 bases from V and 0 bases from J, leaving 13 bases between. CDR3 length equals 16 residues. In DNA, the CDR3 is TGTGCCAGCAGTGAATCTTTCGATGGGATGAACACTGAAGCTTTCTTT. Protein: CASSESFDGMNTEAFF. Variable domain in full (rest from reference TRBV2 and TRBJ1-1): EPEVTQTPSHQVTQMGQEVILRCVPISNHLYFYWYRQILGQKVEFLVSFYNNEISEKSEIFDDQFSVERPDGSNFTLKIRSTKLEDSAMYFCASSESFDGMNTEAFFGQGTRLTVV.

This clonotype appeared many times. The CDR3 reads CASSLVWQAGGANEKLFF. The CDR3 region has the DNA TGCGCCAGCAGCCTGGTTTGGCAGGCCGGGGGGGCTAATGAAAAACTGTTTTTT. The chain recombines TRBV4-3 with TRBJ1-4, with D possibly being TRBD1 (5 bases). Germline assignment: CDR1 LGHNA and CDR2 YSLEER. The CDR3 has 18 residues. V dropped 4 bases and J dropped 3 bases, with 21 bases sitting between them.

This chain uses TRBV2 with TRBJ1-3; D may be TRBD1 (6 bases). The CDR3 has 15 amino acids. Germline V gene sequence: CDR1 SNHLY, CDR2 FYNNEI. The germline V and J ends were trimmed by 7 bases and 0 bases, with 13 bases remaining between them. Here the CDR3 reads CASMSGGYSGNTIYF. The CDR3 DNA follows: TGTGCCAGCATGTCGGGGGGCTACTCTGGAAACACCATATATTTT.

This clonotype was picked up a small number of times. The chain has TRBV11-2 and TRBJ2-5; D is unresolved. CDR3 size: 12 residues. Deletions cut 0 bases from V and 8 bases from J, with 7 bases between. CDR1 and CDR2 from the germline V gene are SGHAT and FQNNGV. The CDR3 protein is CASSLDPLTQYF. The CDR3, as DNA: TGTGCCAGCAGCTTAGACCCTCTTACCCAGTACTTC.

This clonotype was detected only a few times. V is TRBV5-8 and J is TRBJ1-1; D gene ambiguous. Germline assignment: CDR1 SGHTS and CDR2 YDEGEE. CDR3 length: 12 amino acids. Trimming shortened V by 4 bases and J by 4 bases, and 8 bases separated the two germline ends. In DNA form, the CDR3 reads TGTGCCAGCAGCGCGTACGGCACTGAAGCTTTCTTT. It translates to CASSAYGTEAFF.

This clonotype has a handful of counts. This sequence joins TRBV6-5 and TRBJ1-2; the D is unclear. V lost 0 bases to trimming and J lost 2 bases, with 7 bases between them. The CDR3 loop spans 14 amino acids. CDR1 and CDR2 from the germline V gene are MNHEY and SVGAGI. DNA for the CDR3: TGTGCCAGCAGTTACTCAGCTCAAAACTATGGCTACACCTTC. Protein: CASSYSAQNYGYTF.

A note on this clonotype: This may be a read error: a much more frequent sequence differs by one nucleotide. No conserved phenylalanine or tryptophan is present at the end of the CDR3, so a read error is the likely explanation. The gene calls are TRBV20-1 and TRBJ2-3; D unresolved. The CDR3 runs to 17 residues. In germline, CDR1 is DFQATT, CDR2 SNEGSKA (reference sequence). The germline V and J ends were trimmed by 0 bases and 4 bases, with 20 bases remaining between them. The CDR3 DNA is TGCAGTGCTAGAGATCATGGGGTAGAAAGGGTCCCAGATACGCAGTATCTT. Its protein is CSARDHGVERVPDTQYL.

A remark on this clonotype: One junction end does not reproduce the germline sequence, and a read error may be involved. The chain carries TRBV6-4 and TRBJ2-1; D remains unclear. The CDR3 loop spans 14 amino acids. Germline assignment: CDR1 MRHNA and CDR2 SNTAGT. CDR3 protein: CASSEADGYNEQFF. CDR3 coding DNA: TGTGCCAGCAGTGAAGCAGACGGGTACAATGAGCAGTTCTTT.

The chain couples TRBV7-2 to TRBJ2-5; D may be TRBD2 (6 bases). The V end lost 1 base, the J end lost 2 bases, and 23 bases lay between the germline ends. The germline gives CDR1 SGHTA, CDR2 FQGNSA. This CDR3 is built from 19 residues. CDR3 coding DNA: TGTGCCAGCAGCTTAGGGGTCAGCGGTACGCGGGGCTATCAAGAGACCCAGTACTTC. Its protein product is CASSLGVSGTRGYQETQYF.